This TCR beta chain was sequenced in a study of blood T cell repertoires in COVID-19. Study context: Cohort 3 recovery required two negative PCRs, clearance, or symptom resolution. Acute-phase and convalescent COVID-19 samples originated in the United States, Italy and Spain. Sources were T cells, B-cell-depleted T cells, or PBMCs; the material itself was cDNA or gDNA.

Germline-derived CDR1 and CDR2 are WSHSY and SAAADI. The CDR3 is made up of 15 amino acids. Trimming stripped 5 bases from V and 5 bases from J, with 18 bases between. Sequenced by immunoSEQ multiplex PCR; TCRdb stores in-frame clones only, minus some. The table lists about 170,000 clones, around three quarters of them singletons. The study recruited people aged about 18 to 89 years across about two dozen US areas. Sequencing was done on a sample of PBMCs or T cells enriched from blood (not recorded which). This chain connects TRBV10-2 to TRBJ2-5; a weak D match, TRBD2 (6 bases). This clonotype was sampled from a woman in her 70s in a cohort exposed to, infected with or recovered from COVID-19 (not recorded which). DNA of the CDR3: TGCGCCAGCAGTCGGCCAAAACATGGGGGGGAGACCCAGTACTTC. Its protein is CASSRPKHGGETQYF.